This T cell receptor (beta chain) derives from a study of shared clonotypes between healthy human individuals. Looked up from germline, CDR1 is MDHEN and CDR2 is SYDVKM. Trimming left V 5 bases short and J 2 bases short, with 11 bases between. The CDR3 covers 14 residues. Details on this clone: Its target is unknown.

Overall study findings and caveats: Shared across a few donors were around 5% of the naive CD4 clonotypes. Represented genetic and exposure-history diversity was restricted by having few donors. Some clonotypes were shared by all four sorted-subset donors, while others were not shared. The non-shared ones had lower generation probabilities than the shared ones.

Methods used by the authors: Quality scores were absent from the junction-only immunoSEQ sequences, so filtering differed. Clones were read by immunoSEQ multiplex PCR, and TCRdb kept only the in-frame ones, dropping some. The V and J calls and the clone size are those of that table, but D and trimming were determined from the DNA. The table shows over a million clones, with about four fifths occurring only once. The sample taken for sequencing was memory CD4+ T cells from PBMCs. The subset is: CD45RA-negative fraction. This clonotype was obtained from a man between 18 and 29 years old in good health. Some clones in this sample may be carry-over from other donors' samples. J is TRBJ2-3 and V is TRBV28, with D perhaps TRBD1 (6 bases). CDR3 DNA: TGTGCCAGCAGTGTACAGGGTTCCACAGATACGCAGTATTTT. It yields the protein CASSVQGSTDTQYF. Complete variable domain (other parts from reference TRBV28 and TRBJ2-3): DVKVTQSSRYLVKRTGEKVFLECVQDMDHENMFWYRQDPGLGLRLIYFSYDVKMKEKGDIPEGYSVSREKKERFSLILESASTNQTSMYLCASSVQGSTDTQYFGPGTRLTVL.